These 23 T cell receptor beta chains originate from one sample sequenced in a study of T cell responses to AZD1222 COVID-19 vaccine. The table came from immunoSEQ multiplex PCR; TCRdb's copy has only in-frame clones and leaves some out. The sample lists roughly 120,000 clones, approximately 85% occurring once. The specimen comprised peripheral blood, sampled on day 0 of AZD1222 vaccination. Receptors were obtained from an adult in good health.

The V gene is TRBV3-1 (or the pseudogene TRBV3-2), the J gene TRBJ1-6, with 8 bases that match TRBD1. The V gene's germline CDR1 is LGHDT and CDR2 YNNKEL (reference sequence). The CDR3 has 14 amino acids. V was pared by 1 base and J by 10 bases, with 3 bases of the junction left unmatched. The CDR3 here is CASSQGTGHSPLHF. For the CDR3, the DNA is TGTGCCAGCAGCCAAGGGACAGGGCACTCACCCCTCCACTTT.

V is TRBV5-4 and J is TRBJ2-1; weak D call: TRBD2 (5 bases). Germline V gene sequence: CDR1 SGHNT, CDR2 YYREEE (reference sequence). This CDR3 is 15 amino acids long. V gave up 3 bases and J gave up 4 bases, with 14 bases separating them. The CDR3: CASSSGNLVYNEQFF. The CDR3 nucleotides read TGTGCCAGCAGCTCGGGGAACCTTGTGTACAATGAGCAGTTCTTC.

The chain has TRBV7-2 and TRBJ2-5, with 8 bases identical to TRBD1. CDR3 length: 15 residues. Germline values: CDR1 SGHTA, CDR2 FQGNSA. After removal of 4 bases from V and 4 bases from J, the junction contained 8 bases not matched to a gene. As DNA, the CDR3 is TGTGCCAGCAGCTCCCGACCGGGGACAGGAGAGACCCAGTACTTC. This gives the protein CASSSRPGTGETQYF.

The chain couples TRBV5-1 to TRBJ1-1; TRBD1 matches 7 bases. Germline CDR1 SGHRS, CDR2 YFSETQ. V lost 5 bases and J lost 6; bases outside the gene matches: 4. This CDR3 has 12 amino acids. In DNA, the CDR3 is TGCGCCAGCAGGATTCAGGGGGCTGAAGCTTTCTTT. Translating it yields CASRIQGAEAFF.

The genes are TRBV18 and TRBJ1-1; D possibly corresponds to TRBD1 (5 bases). Per the germline V gene, CDR1 is KGHSH and CDR2 is LQKENI. The CDR3 loop spans 16 amino acids. The V gene lost 6 bases and the J gene lost 6 bases, with 23 bases spanning the gap. In nucleotides, the CDR3 is TGTGCCAGCTCCCTGGGGGAGGGGAGAGGAATCCCTGAAGCTTTCTTT. Protein sequence: CASSLGEGRGIPEAFF. Full variable domain (outside the CDR3, taken from reference TRBV18 and TRBJ1-1): NAGVMQNPRHLVRRRGQEARLRCSPMKGHSHVYWYRQLPEEGLKFMVYLQKENIIDESGMPKERFSAEFPKEGPSILRIQQVVRGDSAAYFCASSLGEGRGIPEAFFGQGTRLTVV.

V usage is TRBV5-1 and J usage is TRBJ1-4; no clear D. Trimming cost V 3 bases and J 0 bases, with 9 bases left between them. CDR1 and CDR2 (germline): SGHRS, YFSETQ. This CDR3 contains 15 residues. CDR3 sequence (DNA): TGCGCCAGCAGCTCTGATCCGGCAACTAATGAAAAACTGTTTTTT. It specifies CASSSDPATNEKLFF. The full variable domain, with the rest looked up from reference TRBV5-1 and TRBJ1-4, is KAGVTQTPRYLIKTRGQQVTLSCSPISGHRSVSWYQQTPGQGLQFLFEYFSETQRNKGNFPGRFSGRQFSNSRSEMNVSTLELGDSALYLCASSSDPATNEKLFFGSGTQLSVL.

The chain employs TRBV3-1 (or the pseudogene TRBV3-2) and TRBJ1-1, with D uncertain. This CDR3 comprises 13 residues. The germline V and J ends were trimmed by 2 bases and 5 bases, with 9 bases remaining between them. Germline assignment: CDR1 LGHDT and CDR2 YNNKEL (reference sequence). CDR3 coding DNA: TGTGCCAGCAGCCAACGGGGTGGGACTGAAGCTTTCTTT. Translation: CASSQRGGTEAFF.

CDR3 in DNA: TGTGCCAGCAGCGGACATCCCACCAGGGACCCTTATAGCAATCAGCCCCAGCATTTT. Translation gives CASSGHPTRDPYSNQPQHF. The chain recombines TRBV7-9 with TRBJ1-5; weak D call: TRBD1 (5 bases). Germline loops: CDR1 SEHNR, CDR2 FQNEAQ (reference sequence). The CDR3 spans 19 residues. Trimming stripped 5 bases from V and 0 bases from J, with 23 bases between.

The chain has TRBV6-5 and TRBJ2-7; possibly TRBD2 for D (6 bases). Germline-derived CDR1 and CDR2 are MNHEY and SVGAGI. The CDR3 runs to 14 residues. Deletions cut 4 bases from V and 3 bases from J, with 13 bases between. CDR3 coding DNA: TGTGCCAGCAGTTCACAACGGAGGGGCTACGAGCAGTACTTC. This codes for CASSSQRRGYEQYF.

V gene TRBV4-3 combines with J gene TRBJ2-3; D possibly corresponds to TRBD1 (6 bases). Germline CDR1 is LGHNA and CDR2 is YSLEER. The CDR3 length is 16 residues. V lost 0 bases and J 2 bases, leaving 12 bases between the germline ends. Here the CDR3 reads CASSQEAAGDTDTQYF. For the CDR3, the DNA is TGCGCCAGCAGCCAAGAAGCGGCAGGGGACACAGATACGCAGTATTTT.

This clone has just a few counts. The rearrangement joins TRBV28 to TRBJ1-2; 7 bases align to TRBD1. The CDR3 is 14 residues long. V gave up 6 bases and J gave up 5 bases; unmatched junction bases: 9. CDR1 MDHEN and CDR2 SYDVKM come from the germline V gene. The CDR3 loop reads CASRPQGKSYGYTF. CDR3 coding DNA: TGTGCCAGCAGGCCACAGGGGAAGAGTTATGGCTACACCTTC.

The V call is TRBV4-3, the J call TRBJ1-6, with 10 bases aligning to TRBD1. After removal of 0 bases from V and 9 bases from J, the junction contained 5 bases not matched to a gene. CDR1 LGHNA and CDR2 YSLEER come from the germline V gene. CDR3 length: 16 residues. CDR3 sequence reads: CASSQDMGQGISPLHF. The CDR3 coding sequence is TGCGCCAGCAGCCAAGATATGGGACAGGGGATTTCACCCCTCCACTTT.

The chain is built from TRBV4-1 and TRBJ1-6; TRBD1 matches 8 bases. Trimming cost V 4 bases and J 7 bases; bases outside gene matches: 9. This CDR3 region has 16 residues. Germline lookup yields CDR1 MGHRA and CDR2 YSYEKL. DNA for the CDR3: TGCGCCAGCAGCCGAGGGCCCCGGACAGGGAATTCACCCCTCCACTTT. Its translation: CASSRGPRTGNSPLHF.

This rearrangement joins TRBV9 to TRBJ1-3, with a tentative D call TRBD1 (5 bases). Germline CDR1 is SGDLS and CDR2 is YYNGEE. Trimming cost V 0 bases and J 0 bases, with 10 bases left between them. The length of the CDR3 is 16 residues. The CDR3 is CASSVGQGISGNTIYF. The CDR3 DNA follows: TGTGCCAGCAGCGTAGGGCAGGGAATCTCTGGAAACACCATATATTTT. The whole variable domain, filled in from reference TRBV9 and TRBJ1-3, reads DSGVTQTPKHLITATGQRVTLRCSPRSGDLSVYWYQQSLDQGLQFLIQYYNGEERAKGNILERFSAQQFPDLHSELNLSSLELGDSALYFCASSVGQGISGNTIYFGEGSWLTVV.

The CDR3 DNA reads TGTGCCAGCAGTGAATGGCCGGGGATAAGGTACGAGCAGTACTTC. Protein product: CASSEWPGIRYEQYF. The gene calls are TRBV25-1 and TRBJ2-7, with TRBD2 as a possible D gene (5 bases). The CDR3 runs 15 residues. Per germline, CDR1 MGHDK and CDR2 SYGVNS. V was clipped by 1 base and J by 4 bases, with 14 bases between them.

The chain links TRBV5-6 to TRBJ1-5; possibly TRBD1 for D (5 bases). V was cut by 1 base and J by 5 bases, with 7 bases left in between. There are 13 residues in the CDR3. CDR1 SGHDT and CDR2 YYEEEE come from the germline V gene. The CDR3 sequence is CASSLSGYQPQHF. CDR3 nucleotide sequence: TGTGCCAGCAGCTTGTCAGGGTATCAGCCCCAGCATTTT.

The genes are TRBV6-1 and TRBJ1-5; D is unresolved. The CDR3 consists of 13 residues. Deletions cut 3 bases from V and 5 bases from J, with 8 bases between. Germline CDR1 reads MNHNS; CDR2 reads SASEGT. The CDR3 nucleotides are TGTGCCAGCAGTGATTGGGGAGATCAGCCCCAGCATTTT. It encodes CASSDWGDQPQHF.

The chain links TRBV6-4 to TRBJ2-7; 9 positions agree with TRBD2. Germline-derived CDR1 and CDR2 are MRHNA and SNTAGT. Losses at the gene ends were 6 bases for V and 2 bases for J; bases not matched to a gene: 14. The CDR3 is made up of 17 amino acids. CDR3 region: CASRALKLAGTTYEQYF. CDR3 DNA: TGTGCCAGCAGGGCCCTAAAGCTAGCGGGGACCACCTACGAGCAGTACTTC.

A single count supports this clone. The V gene is TRBV19, the J gene TRBJ2-7, with no clear D. Trimming removed 3 bases from V and 0 bases from J, with 9 bases in between. CDR1 and CDR2 (germline): LNHDA, SQIVND (reference sequence). The CDR3 is 14 residues long. The CDR3 reads CASSISGSSYEQYF. CDR3 in DNA: TGTGCCAGTAGTATCTCCGGAAGCTCCTACGAGCAGTACTTC. Full variable domain (outside the CDR3, taken from reference TRBV19 and TRBJ2-7): DGGITQSPKYLFRKEGQNVTLSCEQNLNHDAMYWYRQDPGQGLRLIYYSQIVNDFQKGDIAEGYSVSREKKESFPLTVTSAQKNPTAFYLCASSISGSSYEQYFGPGTRLTVT.

DNA of the CDR3: TGTGCCAGCGTGAATGAGGCGCACTCTGGAAACACCATATATTTT. Translation: CASVNEAHSGNTIYF. This rearrangement joins TRBV6-5 to TRBJ1-3; the D is unclear. Germline V gene sequence: CDR1 MNHEY, CDR2 SVGAGI. Trimming pared 8 bases from V and 0 bases from J, leaving 14 bases between. The CDR3 is made up of 15 amino acids.

The chain recombines TRBV27 with TRBJ1-4, with TRBD1 identical over 9 bases. Trimming took 5 bases from V and 5 from J; bases not matched to a gene: 6. The CDR3 has 15 residues. Germline lookup yields CDR1 MNHEY and CDR2 SMNVEV (reference sequence). The DNA for the CDR3 is TGTGCCAGCAGTCCGCGGGACAGGGTAAATGAAAAACTGTTTTTT. This encodes CASSPRDRVNEKLFF.

The CDR3 bases are TGTGCCAGCAGTTGGGGACAGGGGAGTGAGCAGTTCTTC. It codes for CASSWGQGSEQFF. V usage is TRBV6-2 or TRBV6-3 and J usage is TRBJ2-1; 10 bases fit TRBD1. The CDR3 is 13 residues long. V shed 4 bases and J 9 bases; nucleotides not matched to a gene: 3. CDR1 and CDR2 from the germline V gene are MNHEY and SVGEGT.

This clone was seen a handful of times. The rearrangement links TRBV14 to TRBJ1-6; unclear D gene. The germline CDR1 and CDR2 sequences are SGHDN and FVKESK. The CDR3 runs 17 residues. The V end was cut by 4 bases, the J end by 5 bases, with 18 bases between. CDR3 amino acids: CASSPVFLRDDNSPLHF. As DNA, the CDR3 is TGTGCCAGCAGCCCTGTATTTCTCCGGGATGATAATTCACCCCTCCACTTT.